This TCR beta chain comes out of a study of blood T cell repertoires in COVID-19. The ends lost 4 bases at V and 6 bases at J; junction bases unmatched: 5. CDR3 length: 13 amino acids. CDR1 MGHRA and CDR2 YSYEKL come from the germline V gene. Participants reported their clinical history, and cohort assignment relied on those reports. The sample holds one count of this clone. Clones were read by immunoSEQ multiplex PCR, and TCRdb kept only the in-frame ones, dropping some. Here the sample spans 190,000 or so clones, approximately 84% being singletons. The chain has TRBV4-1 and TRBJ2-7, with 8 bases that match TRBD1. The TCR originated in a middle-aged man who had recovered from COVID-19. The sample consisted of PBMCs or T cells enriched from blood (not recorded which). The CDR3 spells CASSRTGLREQYF. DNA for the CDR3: TGCGCCAGCAGCCGGACAGGGCTTCGCGAGCAGTACTTC.